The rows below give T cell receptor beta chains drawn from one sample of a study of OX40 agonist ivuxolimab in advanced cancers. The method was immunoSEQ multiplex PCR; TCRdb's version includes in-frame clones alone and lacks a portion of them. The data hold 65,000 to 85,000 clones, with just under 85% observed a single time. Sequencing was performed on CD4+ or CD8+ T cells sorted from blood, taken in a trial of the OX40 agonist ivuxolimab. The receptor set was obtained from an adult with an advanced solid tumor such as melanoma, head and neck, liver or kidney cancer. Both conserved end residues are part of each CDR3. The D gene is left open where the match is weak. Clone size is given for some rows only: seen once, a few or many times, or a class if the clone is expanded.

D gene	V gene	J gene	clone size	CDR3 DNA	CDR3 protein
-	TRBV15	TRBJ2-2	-	TGTGCCACCAGCGCCTTAAGGACAGCCGGGGAGCTGTTTTTT	CATSALRTAGELFF
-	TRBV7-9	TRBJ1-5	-	TGTGCCAGCAGCTTATTGGATAGCGCTACAGGTAGCAATCAGCCCCAGCATTTT	CASSLLDSATGSNQPQHF
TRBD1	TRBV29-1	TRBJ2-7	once	TGCAGCGTTGCCGGACAGGTATCCTACGAGCAGTACTTC	CSVAGQVSYEQYF
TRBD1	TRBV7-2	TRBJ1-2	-	TGTGCCAGCAGCTTAGCGGCAACCGGGACAGGGAACTATGGCTACACCTTC	CASSLAATGTGNYGYTF
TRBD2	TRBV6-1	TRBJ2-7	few	TGTGCCAGCAGCCCCCGAGCGGGAGCGGACGAGCAGTACTTC	CASSPRAGADEQYF
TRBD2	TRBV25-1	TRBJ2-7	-	TGTGCCAGCAGTGAATCTCTAGCGGGGGCCTACGAGCAGTACTTC	CASSESLAGAYEQYF
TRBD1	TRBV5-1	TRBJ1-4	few	TGCGCCAGCAGCTTTGGCGGGACAGTCTCTAATGAAAAACTGTTTTTT	CASSFGGTVSNEKLFF
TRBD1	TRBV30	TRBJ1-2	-	TGTGCCTGGAGTGTCTTCAGGGGGGTCTATGGCTACACCTTC	CAWSVFRGVYGYTF
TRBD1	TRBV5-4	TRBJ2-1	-	TGTGCCAGCAGCGCCGGGACAGGGGCCTACAATGAGCAGTTCTTC	CASSAGTGAYNEQFF
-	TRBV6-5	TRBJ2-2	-	TGTGCCAGCAGCGACCGGGGATTAACCACCGGGGAGCTGTTTTTT	CASSDRGLTTGELFF
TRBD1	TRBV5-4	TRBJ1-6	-	TGTGCCAGCAGCTTGATGGTTGGGACAGGGGATTCACCCCTCCACTTT	CASSLMVGTGDSPLHF
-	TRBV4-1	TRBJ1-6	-	TGCGCCAGCAGCCGAGGGACCGGGAATTCACCCCTCCACTTT	CASSRGTGNSPLHF
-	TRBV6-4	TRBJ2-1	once	TGTGCCAGCTATCCTTCGGAGGGAGGAATCAATGAGCAGTTCTTC	CASYPSEGGINEQFF
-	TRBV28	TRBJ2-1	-	TGTGCCAGCAGTTTTGGGGGTCCTCACAATGAGCAGTTCTTC	CASSFGGPHNEQFF
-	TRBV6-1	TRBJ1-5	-	TGTGCCAGCAGTAGAGGCAGCAATCAGCCCCAGCATTTT	CASSRGSNQPQHF
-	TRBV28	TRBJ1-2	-	TGTGCCAGCAGTTTCAGGGGACTTTATGGCTACACCTTC	CASSFRGLYGYTF
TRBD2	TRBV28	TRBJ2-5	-	TGTGCTACAAACTTCGGGGGAGGGCCTCGGACCCAGTACTTC	CATNFGGGPRTQYF
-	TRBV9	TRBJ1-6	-	TGTGCCACCCAGGCGGGGGACCCTAATTCACCCCTCCACTTT	CATQAGDPNSPLHF
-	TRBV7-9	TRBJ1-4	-	TGTGCCAGCAGCTCCGGCCGGACACCGAATGAAAAACTGTTTTTT	CASSSGRTPNEKLFF
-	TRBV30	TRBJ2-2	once	TGTGCCTGGAGTGAATTGACCACCGGGGAGCTGTTTTTT	CAWSELTTGELFF
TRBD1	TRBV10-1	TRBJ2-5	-	TGCGCCTGCACGACAGGGGTAGAGACCCAGTACTTC	CACTTGVETQYF
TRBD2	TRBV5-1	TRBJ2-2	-	TGCGCCAGCAGCCCCCCCACTAGCGGGAGAGCCGGGACCGGGGAGCTGTTTTTT	CASSPPTSGRAGTGELFF
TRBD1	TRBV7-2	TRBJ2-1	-	TGTGCCAGCAGCTTCCTAGGGGGCACCTACAATGAGCAGTTCTTC	CASSFLGGTYNEQFF
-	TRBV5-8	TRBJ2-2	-	TGTGCCAGCAGCACTGTTGGACTCCCCTCTAACACCGGGGAGCTGTTTTTT	CASSTVGLPSNTGELFF
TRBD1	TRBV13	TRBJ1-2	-	TGTGCCAGCAGCTACCGACAGGGTACACGGGATGGCTACACCTTC	CASSYRQGTRDGYTF
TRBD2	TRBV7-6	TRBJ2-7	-	TGTGCCAGCAGCCGTAATTCGGGGGGAGGATTTTACGAGCAGTACTTC	CASSRNSGGGFYEQYF
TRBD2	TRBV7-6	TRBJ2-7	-	TGTGCCAGCAGCTTAGTCAGCAGCGGGAGGGCCACCTACGAGCAGTACTTC	CASSLVSSGRATYEQYF